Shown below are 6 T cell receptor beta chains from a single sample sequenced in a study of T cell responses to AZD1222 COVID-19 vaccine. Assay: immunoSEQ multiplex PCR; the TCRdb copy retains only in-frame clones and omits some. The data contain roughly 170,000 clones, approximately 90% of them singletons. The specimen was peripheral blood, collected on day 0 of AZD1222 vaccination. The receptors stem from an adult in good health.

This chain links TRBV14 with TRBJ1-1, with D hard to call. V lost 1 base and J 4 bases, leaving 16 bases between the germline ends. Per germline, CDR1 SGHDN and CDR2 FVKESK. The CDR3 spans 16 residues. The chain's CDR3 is CASSQGERGWFTEAFF. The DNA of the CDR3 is TGTGCCAGCAGCCAAGGGGAGCGGGGATGGTTCACTGAAGCTTTCTTT.

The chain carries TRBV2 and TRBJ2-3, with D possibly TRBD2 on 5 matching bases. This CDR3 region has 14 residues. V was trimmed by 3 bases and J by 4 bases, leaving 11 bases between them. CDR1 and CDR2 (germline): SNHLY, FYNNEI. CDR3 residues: CASSDVLAPDTQYF. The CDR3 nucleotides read TGTGCCAGCAGTGATGTCCTAGCTCCAGATACGCAGTATTTT.

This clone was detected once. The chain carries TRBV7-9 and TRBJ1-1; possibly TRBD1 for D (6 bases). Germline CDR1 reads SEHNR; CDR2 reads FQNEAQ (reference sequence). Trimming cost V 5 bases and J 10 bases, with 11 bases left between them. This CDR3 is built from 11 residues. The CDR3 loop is CASSPGGAAFF. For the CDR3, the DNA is TGTGCCAGCAGCCCCGGGGGGGCAGCTTTCTTT.

The CDR3 nucleotides are TGTGCCTGGAGTGTTCGGAGAGGAGGTGAAGCTTTCTTT. This codes for CAWSVRRGGEAFF. The chain links TRBV30 to TRBJ1-1; no definite D call. Trimming cost V 0 bases and J 7 bases, with 12 bases left between them. The CDR3 is made up of 13 amino acids. The germline V gene encodes CDR1 GTSNPN and CDR2 SVGIG (reference sequence).

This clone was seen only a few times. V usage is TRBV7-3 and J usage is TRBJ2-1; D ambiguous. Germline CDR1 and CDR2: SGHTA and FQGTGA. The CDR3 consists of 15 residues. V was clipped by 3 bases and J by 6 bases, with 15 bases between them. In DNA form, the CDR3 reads TGTGCCAGCAGCTTCTCGCTAGGCCCTGCCAATGAGCAGTTCTTC. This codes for CASSFSLGPANEQFF.

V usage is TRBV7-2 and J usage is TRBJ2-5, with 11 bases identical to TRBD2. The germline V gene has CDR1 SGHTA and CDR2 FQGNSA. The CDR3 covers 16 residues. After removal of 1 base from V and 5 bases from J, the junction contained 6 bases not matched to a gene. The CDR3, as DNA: TGTGCCAGCAGCTTAGTAGTAGCGGGAGGGTTGGAGACCCAGTACTTC. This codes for CASSLVVAGGLETQYF.